The present T cell receptor (beta chain) was sequenced within a study of blood T cells in healthy people across ages. In germline, CDR1 is SGHRS, CDR2 YFSETQ. The length of the CDR3 is 15 residues. Trimming removed 0 bases from V and 6 bases from J, with 13 bases in between. Sample-barcoded 5' priming and a J-beta primer mix drove a second PCR of roughly 7 to 11 cycles. TCRdb reprocessed the 5' RACE reads via MiXCR and lists one record per CDR3 protein. In the table there are around 900,000 distinct CDR3 sequences, 25% to 35% of which are singletons. General study results and limits: Observed TCR beta diversity showed a strong correlation with the percentage of naive T cells as measured by flow cytometry. As age increased, TCR beta diversity per million T cells fell in a roughly linear fashion.

Healthy Caucasian individuals from Russia aged about 6 to 100 were enrolled as donors. Researchers report isolating at least 6.5 million PBMCs per sample. With regard to this clonotype: What it binds is not known.

The sample taken for sequencing was blood. The sequence was collected from a woman over 75 in good health. The chain links TRBV5-1 to TRBJ2-1; tentatively, D is TRBD2 (5 bases). CDR3 region: CASSLGDFGGNEQFF. CDR3 sequence (DNA): TGCGCCAGCAGCTTGGGAGATTTTGGAGGCAATGAGCAGTTCTTC.